The clone carrying this TCR beta chain was counted at least ten times. This record comes from a study of identical twins. MiXCR, applied by TCRdb to the 5' RACE reads, yields one record per CDR3 protein. The sample consists of a few hundred thousand distinct CDR3 sequences, approximately 5.9% of them appearing once. CDR3 length: 15 residues. Germline V CDR1 and CDR2: DFQATT, SNEGSKA (reference sequence). Trimming cost V 0 bases and J 6 bases; bases outside gene matches: 5. The same sample was also used in a study of T cells expressing NK-cell markers. That investigation notes: It was from sorted CD3+CD56+NKG2C+, CD3+CD56+NKG2C- and CD3+CD56-NKG2C+ T cells that TCR beta repertoires came. The authors sequenced eight donors, of whom seven were HCMV-seropositive and one was seronegative. Dominant NKG2C+ clonotypes in roughly 6 donors made up roughly 1.0-7.0% of CD8+ T cells. Whether expanded NKG2C+ T cell clones were HCMV-specific remained unclear.

Sample: CD8+ T cells sorted from blood. The chain employs TRBV20-1 and TRBJ2-1, with 10 bases identical to TRBD1. The clonotype originates from a woman younger than 35 in good health. The CDR3 region has the DNA TGCAGTGCTAGAGATCGGGACAGGGGCCTCAATGAGCAGTTCTTC. Translating it yields CSARDRDRGLNEQFF.